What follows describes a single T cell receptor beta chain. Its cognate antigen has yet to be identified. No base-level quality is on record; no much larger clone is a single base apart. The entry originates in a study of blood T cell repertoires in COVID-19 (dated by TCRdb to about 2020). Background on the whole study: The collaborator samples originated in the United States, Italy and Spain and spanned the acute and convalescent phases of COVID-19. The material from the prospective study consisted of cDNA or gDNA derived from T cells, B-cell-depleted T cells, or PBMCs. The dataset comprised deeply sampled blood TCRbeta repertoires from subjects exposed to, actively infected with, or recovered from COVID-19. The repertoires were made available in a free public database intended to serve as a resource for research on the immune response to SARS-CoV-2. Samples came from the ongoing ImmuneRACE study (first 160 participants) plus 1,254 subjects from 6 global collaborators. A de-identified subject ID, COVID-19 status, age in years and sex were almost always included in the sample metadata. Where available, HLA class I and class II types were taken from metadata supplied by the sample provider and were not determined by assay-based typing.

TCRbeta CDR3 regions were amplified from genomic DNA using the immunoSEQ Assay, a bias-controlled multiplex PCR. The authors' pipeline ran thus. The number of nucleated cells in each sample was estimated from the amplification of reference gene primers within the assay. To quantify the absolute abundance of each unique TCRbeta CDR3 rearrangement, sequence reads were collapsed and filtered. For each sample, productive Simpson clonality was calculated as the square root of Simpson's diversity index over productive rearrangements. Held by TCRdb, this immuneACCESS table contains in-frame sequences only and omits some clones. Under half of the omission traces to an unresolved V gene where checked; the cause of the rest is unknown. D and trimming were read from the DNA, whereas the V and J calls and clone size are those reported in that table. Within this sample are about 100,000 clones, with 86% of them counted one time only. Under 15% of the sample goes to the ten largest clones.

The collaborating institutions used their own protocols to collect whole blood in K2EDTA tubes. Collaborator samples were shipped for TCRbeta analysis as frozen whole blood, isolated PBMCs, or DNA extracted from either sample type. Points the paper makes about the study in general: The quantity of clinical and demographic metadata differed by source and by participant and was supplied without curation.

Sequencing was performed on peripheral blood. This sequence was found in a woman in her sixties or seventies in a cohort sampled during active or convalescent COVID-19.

Here is the DNA: TGTGCCAGTAGTATAGGTGGTGGACAGGGGAGTCAGCCCCAGCATTTT. It specifies CASSIGGGQGSQPQHF. The rearrangement combines TRBV19 with TRBJ1-5, with TRBD1 identical over 9 junction bases. Compared with germline, V lacks 1 base and J lacks 6 bases; bases without a gene match: 7. Measured from the cysteine to the phenylalanine, the CDR3 is 16 residues long. Kept here is only the CDR3 DNA, which spans 48 bases and is read in frame from base 1. As encoded in the germline V gene (reference sequence), CDR1 is LNHDA while CDR2 is SQIVND.